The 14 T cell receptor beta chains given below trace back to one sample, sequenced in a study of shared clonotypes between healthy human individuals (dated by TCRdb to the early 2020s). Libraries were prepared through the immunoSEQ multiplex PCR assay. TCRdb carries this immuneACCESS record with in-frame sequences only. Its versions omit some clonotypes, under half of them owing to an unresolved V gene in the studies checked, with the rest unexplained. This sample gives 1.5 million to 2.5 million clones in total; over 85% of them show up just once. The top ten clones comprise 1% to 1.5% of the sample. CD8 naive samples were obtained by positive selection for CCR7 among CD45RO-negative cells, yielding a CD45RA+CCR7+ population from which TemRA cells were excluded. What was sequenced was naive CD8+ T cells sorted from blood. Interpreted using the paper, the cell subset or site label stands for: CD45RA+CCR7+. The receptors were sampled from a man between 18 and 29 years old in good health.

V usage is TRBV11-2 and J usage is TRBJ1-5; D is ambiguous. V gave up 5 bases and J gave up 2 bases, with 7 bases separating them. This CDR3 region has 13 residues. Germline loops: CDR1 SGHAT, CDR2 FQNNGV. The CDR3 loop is CASSPGGNQPQHF. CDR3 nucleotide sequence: TGTGCCAGCAGCCCCGGTGGCAATCAGCCCCAGCATTTT.

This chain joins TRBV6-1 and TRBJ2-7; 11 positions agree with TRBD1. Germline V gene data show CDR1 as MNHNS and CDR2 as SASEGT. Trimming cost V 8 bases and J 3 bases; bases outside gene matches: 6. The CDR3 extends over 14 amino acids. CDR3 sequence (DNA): TGTGCCAGCGCAACCGGGACAGGGGGCTACGAGCAGTACTTC. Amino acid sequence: CASATGTGGYEQYF.

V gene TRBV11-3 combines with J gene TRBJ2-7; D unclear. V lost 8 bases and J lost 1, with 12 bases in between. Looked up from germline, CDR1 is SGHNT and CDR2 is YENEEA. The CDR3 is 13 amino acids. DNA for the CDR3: TGTGCCAGCCTTTACCAAAGGTCCTACGAGCAGTACTTC. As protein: CASLYQRSYEQYF.

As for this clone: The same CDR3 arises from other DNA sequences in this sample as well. Here the CDR3 DNA reads TGTGCCAGCAGTTTATCACCGCTAGGAGAGCAGTTCTTC. Translating gives CASSLSPLGEQFF. J is TRBJ2-1 and V is TRBV27; D unresolved. The CDR3 runs to 13 residues. The V end lost 0 bases, the J end lost 10 bases, and 10 bases lay between the germline ends. Germline values: CDR1 MNHEY, CDR2 SMNVEV (reference sequence).

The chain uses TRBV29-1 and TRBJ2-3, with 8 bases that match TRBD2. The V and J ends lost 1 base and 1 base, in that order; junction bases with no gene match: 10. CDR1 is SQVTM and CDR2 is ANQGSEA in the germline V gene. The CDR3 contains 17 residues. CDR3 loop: CSVEARPTSAGTDTQYF. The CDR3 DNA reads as TGCAGCGTTGAAGCACGCCCGACTAGCGCGGGCACAGATACGCAGTATTTT.

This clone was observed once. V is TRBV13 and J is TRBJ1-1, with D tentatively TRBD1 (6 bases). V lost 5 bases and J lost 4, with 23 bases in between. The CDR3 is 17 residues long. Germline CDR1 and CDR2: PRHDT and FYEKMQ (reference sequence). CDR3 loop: CASSPQILTGYGTEAFF. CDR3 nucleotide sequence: TGTGCCAGCAGCCCCCAAATACTAACAGGGTACGGCACTGAAGCTTTCTTT.

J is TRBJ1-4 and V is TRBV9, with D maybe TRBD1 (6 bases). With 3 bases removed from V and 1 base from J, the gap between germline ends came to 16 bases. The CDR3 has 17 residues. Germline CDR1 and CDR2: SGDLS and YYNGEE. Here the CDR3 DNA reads TGTGCCAGCAGCGACCCCCAACAGGGAGTAACTAATGAAAAACTGTTTTTT. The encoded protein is CASSDPQQGVTNEKLFF.

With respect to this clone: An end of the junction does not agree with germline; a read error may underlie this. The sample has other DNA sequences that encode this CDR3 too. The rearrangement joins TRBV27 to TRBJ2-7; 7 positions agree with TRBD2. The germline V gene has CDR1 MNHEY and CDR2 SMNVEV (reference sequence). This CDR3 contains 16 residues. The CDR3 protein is CASSLSPGSGTYEQYF. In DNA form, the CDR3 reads TGTGCCAGCAGTCTATCCCCCGGAAGCGGGACCTACGAGCAGTACTTC.

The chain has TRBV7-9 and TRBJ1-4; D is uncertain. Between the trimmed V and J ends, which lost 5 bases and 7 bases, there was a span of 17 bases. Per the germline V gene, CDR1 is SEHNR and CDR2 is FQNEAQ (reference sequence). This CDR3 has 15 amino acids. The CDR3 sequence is CASSPETWVGEKLFF. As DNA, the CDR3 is TGTGCCAGCAGCCCCGAGACGTGGGTCGGTGAAAAACTGTTTTTT.

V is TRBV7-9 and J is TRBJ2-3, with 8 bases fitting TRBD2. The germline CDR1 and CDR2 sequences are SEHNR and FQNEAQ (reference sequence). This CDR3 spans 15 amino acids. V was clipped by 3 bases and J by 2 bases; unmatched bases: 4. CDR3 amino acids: CASSFSGGATDTQYF. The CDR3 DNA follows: TGTGCCAGCAGCTTCAGCGGGGGAGCCACAGATACGCAGTATTTT.

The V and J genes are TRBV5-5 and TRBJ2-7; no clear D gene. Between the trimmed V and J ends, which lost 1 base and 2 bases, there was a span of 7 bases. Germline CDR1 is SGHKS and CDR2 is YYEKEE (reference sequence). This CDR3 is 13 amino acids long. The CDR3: CASSLSPTYEQYF. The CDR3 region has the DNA TGTGCCAGCAGCTTGTCCCCCACCTACGAGCAGTACTTC.

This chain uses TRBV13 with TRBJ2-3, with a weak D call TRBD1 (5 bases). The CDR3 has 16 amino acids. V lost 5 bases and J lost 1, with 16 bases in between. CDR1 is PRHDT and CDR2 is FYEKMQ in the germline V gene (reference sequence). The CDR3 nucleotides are TGTGCCAGCAGCCCCCACTCGGTCAGGGGCACAGATACGCAGTATTTT. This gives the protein CASSPHSVRGTDTQYF.

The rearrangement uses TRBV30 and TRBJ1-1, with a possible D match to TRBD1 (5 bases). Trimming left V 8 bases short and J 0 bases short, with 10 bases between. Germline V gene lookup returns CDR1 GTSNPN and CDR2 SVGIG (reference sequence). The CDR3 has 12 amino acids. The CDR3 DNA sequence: TGTGCCATAATGACAGTGAACACTGAAGCTTTCTTT. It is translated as CAIMTVNTEAFF.

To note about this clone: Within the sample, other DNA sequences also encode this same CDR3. CDR3 residues: CASSPGQSSYEQYF. CDR3 sequence (DNA): TGTGCCAGCAGCCCAGGACAGAGCTCCTACGAGCAGTACTTC. The J gene is TRBJ2-7, the V gene TRBV9, with a weak D call TRBD1 (6 bases). Trimming took off 4 bases at V and 0 bases at J, with 11 bases between the two ends. The CDR3 spans 14 residues. Germline CDR1 reads SGDLS; CDR2 reads YYNGEE.